This T cell receptor beta chain was captured in a study of OX40 agonist ivuxolimab in advanced cancers. Study context: Antecedent anti-PD-1, anti-PD-L1 or anti-CTLA-4 therapy was permissible, with approximately 44% having received some. Points from the study as a whole: Within 6 weeks, CD4+ and CD8+ blood T cells expanded clonally at 0.1 to 3.0 mg/kg. Average numbers of expanded clones were greater in CD8+ T cells than in CD4+.

The CDR3 runs to 19 residues. Germline V gene data show CDR1 as SGHRS and CDR2 as YFSETQ. V was pared by 0 bases and J by 5 bases, with 10 bases of the junction left unmatched. About this clone: Its antigen is currently unknown.

TCRdb's table, derived via immunoSEQ multiplex PCR, lists solely in-frame clones and lacks some. Altogether about 53,000 clones are present, approximately 83% being singletons, with the ten largest covering almost 1.5%. The TCR was taken from an adult with an advanced solid tumor such as melanoma, head and neck, liver or kidney cancer. The starting material was CD4+ or CD8+ T cells sorted from blood, obtained in a trial of the OX40 agonist ivuxolimab. The chain couples TRBV5-1 to TRBJ2-1; 14 positions agree with TRBD2. CDR3 protein: CASSLGGLAGVIAHNEQFF. CDR3 sequence (DNA): TGCGCCAGCAGCTTGGGGGGACTAGCGGGAGTAATCGCCCACAATGAGCAGTTCTTC.